What follows is one T cell receptor beta chain and its context. Its target is unknown. These data originate in a study of cytomegalovirus exposure and HLA in healthy donors. The study, taken as a whole, reports: The study had only CMV serostatus as immune exposure information. Reports credit the classifier with highly specific, highly sensitive diagnosis of cytomegalovirus status.

This CDR3 is 14 amino acids long. Trimming took 2 bases from V and 9 from J; bases not matched to a gene: 7. Germline V gene lookup returns CDR1 MNHEY and CDR2 SMNVEV (reference sequence). PCR was performed using 60 Vbeta and 13 Jbeta primers. The protocol was immunoSEQ multiplex PCR, while the TCRdb copy is restricted to in-frame clones and leaves out a portion. The table records some 200,000 clones, 65% to 90% of them present only once. Sequenced material: PBMCs. This sequence originates from a middle-aged man in good health and CMV-seropositive. The chain combines TRBV27 with TRBJ2-1, with 7 nucleotides matching TRBD1. The DNA for the CDR3 is TGTGCCAGCAGTTTAGAAAGACAGGGTGGTGAGCAGTTCTTC. Encoded protein: CASSLERQGGEQFF.